The sequence of this TCR beta chain was determined in a study of T cells in Graves' hyperthyroidism and ophthalmopathy. A word on this clonotype: Its matching antigen is unknown.

Study results and limitations: Onset of ophthalmopathy came a median around 7.1 months after the model predicted it.

V lost 0 bases, J lost 5 bases, and 16 bases stayed unmatched. The CDR3 covers 18 residues. Germline V gene lookup returns CDR1 DFQATT and CDR2 SNEGSKA (reference sequence). Amplified regions were TCR beta CDR3 sequences from RNA transcripts. An initial round of RT-PCR targeting the TCR CDR3 relied on the HTBI primer set. TCRdb used MiXCR to reprocess the multiplex PCR reads, holding one entry per CDR3 protein. The sample yields some 760,000 distinct CDR3 sequences, 12% to 15% seen once. The chain uses TRBV20-1 and TRBJ1-2; 9 bases fit TRBD1. The specimen was blood. This receptor was identified in a woman aged 18-35 years with Graves' hyperthyroidism. The CDR3 loop reads CSARDVARTGASGYGYTF. CDR3 nucleotide sequence: TGCAGTGCTAGAGATGTGGCGAGGACAGGGGCCTCTGGGTATGGCTACACCTTC.